These 32 T cell receptor beta chains share one sample of origin, sequenced in a study of Ad26.COV2.S vaccination and SARS-CoV-2 variants. Sequencing used immunoSEQ multiplex PCR; TCRdb keeps in-frame clones, though not all of them. The sample has some 480,000 clones; around 90% are singletons. Described treatment: around 19 received Ad26.COV2.S at low or high dose, single or two shots; several received placebo; per-sample allocation not given. Sampling was done on day 63 after the first vaccine or placebo injection. This sample comprised peripheral blood, obtained in a trial of Ad26.COV2.S vaccine versus placebo. All receptors come from a person between 18 and 59 years old who received the Ad26.COV2.S COVID-19 vaccine or a placebo.

This clone was detected a few times. The chain joins TRBV7-2 to TRBJ2-2; TRBD2 aligns across 10 bases. Germline V gene lookup returns CDR1 SGHTA and CDR2 FQGNSA. V gave up 2 bases and J gave up 4 bases; unmatched junction bases: 10. This CDR3 is built from 18 residues. In nucleotides, the CDR3 is TGTGCCAGCAGCTTAATTGCCCAGCTAGCGGGAGCCACCGGGGAGCTGTTTTTT. It translates to CASSLIAQLAGATGELFF.

The genes are TRBV4-2 and TRBJ2-2; D may be TRBD1 (7 bases). Deletions cut 3 bases from V and 5 bases from J, with 10 bases between. The CDR3 length is 14 residues. Germline lookup yields CDR1 LGHNA and CDR2 YNFKEQ. CDR3 amino acids: CASSQQGGTGELFF. In DNA form, the CDR3 reads TGTGCCAGCAGCCAGCAGGGGGGAACCGGGGAGCTGTTTTTT.

The CDR3 loop reads CASSEGTGVPYEQYF. In DNA form, the CDR3 reads TGTGCCAGCAGCGAGGGGACTGGAGTTCCCTACGAGCAGTACTTC. V is TRBV9 and J is TRBJ2-7; TRBD2 might be the D (6 bases). From germline, CDR1 is SGDLS and CDR2 YYNGEE. V gave up 3 bases and J gave up 2 bases, with 15 bases separating them. The CDR3 has 15 amino acids.

The V and J genes are TRBV4-2 and TRBJ1-3; tentatively, D is TRBD1 (5 bases). V was clipped by 0 bases and J by 1 base, with 10 bases between them. CDR1 is LGHNA and CDR2 is YNFKEQ in the germline V gene. This CDR3 is built from 16 residues. CDR3 in amino acids: CASSQDAQGSGNTIYF. CDR3 in DNA: TGTGCCAGCAGCCAAGATGCTCAGGGATCTGGAAACACCATATATTTT.

This chain joins TRBV7-9 and TRBJ2-4; 8 bases align to TRBD1. The CDR3 totals 16 residues. Germline CDR1 SEHNR, CDR2 FQNEAQ (reference sequence). With 3 bases clipped from V and 7 bases from J, the junction kept 11 bases outside the gene matches. The CDR3 loop reads CASSFHQGAPRNIQYF. The CDR3 coding sequence is TGTGCCAGCAGCTTTCACCAGGGGGCGCCTCGGAACATTCAGTACTTC. Full variable domain (outside the CDR3, taken from reference TRBV7-9 and TRBJ2-4): DTGVSQNPRHKITKRGQNVTFRCDPISEHNRLYWYRQTLGQGPEFLTYFQNEAQLEKSRLLSDRFSAERPKGSFSTLEIQRTEQGDSAMYLCASSFHQGAPRNIQYFGAGTRLSVL.

This clone was observed once. The chain links TRBV28 to TRBJ2-1; 10 positions agree with TRBD1. Losses at the gene ends were 5 bases for V and 7 bases for J; bases not matched to a gene: 8. The V gene's germline CDR1 is MDHEN and CDR2 SYDVKM. CDR3 size: 15 residues. Here the CDR3 DNA reads TGTGCCAGCAGTCCGGACAGGGGGAGACGTAATGAGCAGTTCTTC. It specifies CASSPDRGRRNEQFF.

This clone has just one count. This sequence joins TRBV27 and TRBJ2-5; maybe TRBD2 (7 bases). The V gene lost 2 bases and the J gene lost 1 base, with 14 bases spanning the gap. The CDR3 runs to 16 residues. Germline CDR1 and CDR2: MNHEY and SMNVEV (reference sequence). In DNA form, the CDR3 reads TGTGCCAGCAGTTTAGGAGGGGGGGTGCTCCAAGAGACCCAGTACTTC. Translation: CASSLGGGVLQETQYF.

The chain is built from TRBV9 and TRBJ2-1; D may be TRBD1 (5 bases). Germline V gene data show CDR1 as SGDLS and CDR2 as YYNGEE. This CDR3 has 14 residues. Trimming pared 0 bases from V and 6 bases from J, leaving 10 bases between. The CDR3 DNA reads as TGTGCCAGCAGCGTAGCATCCAGGGCCAATGAGCAGTTCTTC. It encodes CASSVASRANEQFF.

The V call is TRBV19, the J call TRBJ2-2; 9 nucleotides align to TRBD2. CDR1 and CDR2 (germline): LNHDA, SQIVND (reference sequence). V trimming: 6 bases; J trimming: 0 bases; junction bases outside the gene matches: 2. The CDR3 is 15 residues long. The chain's CDR3 is CASRRTSANTGELFF. CDR3 nucleotides: TGTGCCAGTAGAAGGACTAGCGCGAACACCGGGGAGCTGTTTTTT.

This clone was counted ten times or more. The chain's CDR3 is CATSGTGDYGYTF. The CDR3 DNA sequence: TGTGCCACCTCCGGGACAGGGGACTATGGCTACACCTTC. The chain carries TRBV2 and TRBJ1-2; 10 bases align to TRBD1. Per the germline V gene, CDR1 is SNHLY and CDR2 is FYNNEI. V lost 10 bases, J lost 3 bases, and 5 bases stayed unmatched. The length of the CDR3 is 13 residues.

The sample holds one count of this clone. The V call is TRBV9, the J call TRBJ2-7; D gene unclear. The length of the CDR3 is 14 residues. The V end lost 0 bases, the J end lost 6 bases, and 13 bases lay between the germline ends. The germline V gene has CDR1 SGDLS and CDR2 YYNGEE. The CDR3 DNA reads as TGTGCCAGCAGCGTAGTGGCATCGCTCGGCGAGCAGTACTTC. Translation: CASSVVASLGEQYF.

This chain connects TRBV28 to TRBJ2-7; TRBD1 matches 8 bases. The CDR3 sequence is 15 residues long. V shed 2 bases, J shed 2 bases, and the junction held 5 bases outside the gene matches. Per the germline V gene, CDR1 is MDHEN and CDR2 is SYDVKM. The CDR3 loop is CASSLKAGGPYEQYF. CDR3 sequence (DNA): TGTGCCAGCAGTTTAAAAGCAGGGGGCCCCTACGAGCAGTACTTC.

V gene TRBV20-1 combines with J gene TRBJ2-1; 8 bases map to TRBD2. Per germline, CDR1 DFQATT and CDR2 SNEGSKA (reference sequence). Trimming at V came to 3 bases and at J to 6 bases, leaving 10 bases not matched to a gene. This CDR3 is 15 amino acids long. CDR3 nucleotides: TGCAGTGCTAGTGGCAGCGGGAGTGCGGGCAATGAGCAGTTCTTC. Protein product: CSASGSGSAGNEQFF.

V usage is TRBV28 and J usage is TRBJ2-7; no definite D call. Germline loops: CDR1 MDHEN, CDR2 SYDVKM. Trimming took off 5 bases at V and 1 base at J, with 12 bases between the two ends. This CDR3 is 14 amino acids long. The CDR3 region is CASSTMSLSYEQYF. The CDR3 DNA sequence: TGTGCCAGCAGTACGATGTCACTTTCCTACGAGCAGTACTTC. Supplemented by reference TRBV28 and TRBJ2-7, the full variable domain reads DVKVTQSSRYLVKRTGEKVFLECVQDMDHENMFWYRQDPGLGLRLIYFSYDVKMKEKGDIPEGYSVSREKKERFSLILESASTNQTSMYLCASSTMSLSYEQYFGPGTRLTVT.

The genes are TRBV5-6 and TRBJ2-3, with D possibly TRBD1 on 5 matching bases. Per the germline V gene, CDR1 is SGHDT and CDR2 is YYEEEE. The CDR3 has 14 residues. V lost 3 bases and J 1 base, leaving 9 bases between the germline ends. The CDR3 region is CASSYGQRTDTQYF. The CDR3 DNA reads TGTGCCAGCAGCTATGGACAACGCACAGATACGCAGTATTTT.

CDR3 nucleotides: TGTGCCATCAGTCCACAGGGAAACTATGGCTACACCTTC. Translating it yields CAISPQGNYGYTF. The chain has TRBV10-3 and TRBJ1-2; TRBD1 is a possible D gene (6 bases). There are 13 residues in the CDR3. CDR1 is ENHRY, CDR2 SYGVKD, per germline. V gave up 5 bases and J gave up 2 bases, with 9 bases separating them.

The rearrangement joins TRBV4-3 to TRBJ2-7; 11 positions match TRBD2. Germline trimming cut 0 bases from V and 9 bases from J; bases unmatched to any gene: 7. The CDR3 contains 15 residues. Germline V lookup: CDR1 LGHNA, CDR2 YSLEER. DNA for the CDR3: TGCGCCAGCAGCCAAGATCAACTAGCGGGAGCGCGGCAGTACTTC. This sequence encodes CASSQDQLAGARQYF.

To note about this clone: This specimen includes other DNA sequences encoding the same CDR3. The chain joins TRBV29-1 to TRBJ2-1, with D hard to call. Trimming pared 4 bases from V and 0 bases from J, leaving 7 bases between. Germline lookup yields CDR1 SQVTM and CDR2 ANQGSEA. CDR3 length: 13 residues. In DNA form, the CDR3 reads TGCAGCGTTGCGTCGAGCTCCTACAATGAGCAGTTCTTC. This gives the protein CSVASSSYNEQFF.

The V gene is TRBV18, the J gene TRBJ1-1; D remains ambiguous. Germline CDR1 and CDR2: KGHSH and LQKENI. The CDR3 has 14 residues. V dropped 0 bases and J dropped 5 bases, with 10 bases sitting between them. CDR3 amino acids: CASSPPDKRTEAFF. The CDR3 DNA is TGTGCCAGCTCACCACCGGATAAACGAACTGAAGCTTTCTTT.

The chain employs TRBV15 and TRBJ1-3; no clear D. The V and J ends lost 3 bases and 0 bases respectively, with 9 bases between them. The CDR3 runs 15 residues. CDR1 is LNHNV and CDR2 is YYDKDF in the germline V gene (reference sequence). The CDR3 sequence: CATSRGDDSGNTIYF. CDR3 sequence (DNA): TGTGCCACCAGCAGGGGAGATGACTCTGGAAACACCATATATTTT.

This clone was counted a single time. The J gene is TRBJ1-5, the V gene TRBV9; D unresolved. CDR3 size: 14 residues. Trimming cost V 3 bases and J 6 bases, with 13 bases left between them. Germline V gene data show CDR1 as SGDLS and CDR2 as YYNGEE. The CDR3 region is CASSARPEGQPQHF. In DNA form, the CDR3 reads TGTGCCAGCAGCGCACGACCGGAGGGTCAGCCCCAGCATTTT. Based on the CDR3 plus reference TRBV9 and TRBJ1-5, the full variable domain is DSGVTQTPKHLITATGQRVTLRCSPRSGDLSVYWYQQSLDQGLQFLIQYYNGEERAKGNILERFSAQQFPDLHSELNLSSLELGDSALYFCASSARPEGQPQHFGDGTRLSIL.

The genes are TRBV27 and TRBJ1-1, with no clear D. Germline V CDR1 and CDR2: MNHEY, SMNVEV (reference sequence). Trimming shortened V by 9 bases and J by 4 bases, and 15 bases separated the two germline ends. There are 13 residues in the CDR3. As DNA, the CDR3 is TGTGCCAGTAAAGGCGGGTTGATCACTGAAGCTTTCTTT. Translation: CASKGGLITEAFF.

The chain combines TRBV6-5 with TRBJ2-7; no clear D. From germline, CDR1 is MNHEY and CDR2 SVGAGI. The CDR3 loop spans 13 amino acids. Trimming left V 6 bases short and J 0 bases short, with 9 bases between. This CDR3 reads CASRSTSSYEQYF. Written as DNA, the CDR3 is TGTGCCAGCAGGAGCACAAGCTCCTACGAGCAGTACTTC.

The CDR3: CASTHGWIQETQYF. The CDR3 nucleotides read TGTGCCAGCACCCACGGGTGGATTCAAGAGACCCAGTACTTC. The chain joins TRBV28 to TRBJ2-5; no definite D call. The CDR3 runs 14 residues. V gave up 7 bases and J gave up 2 bases, with 14 bases separating them. Germline V gene lookup returns CDR1 MDHEN and CDR2 SYDVKM.

This rearrangement joins TRBV5-4 to TRBJ2-2; 7 bases align to TRBD2. Germline V lookup: CDR1 SGHNT, CDR2 YYREEE (reference sequence). The CDR3 runs 15 residues. The trim removed 0 bases at V and 5 bases at J, leaving 4 bases unmatched. The CDR3 coding sequence is TGTGCCAGCAGCTTGGGGGCTAGCGGTACCGGGGAGCTGTTTTTT. The encoded protein is CASSLGASGTGELFF.

The chain is built from TRBV3-1 (or the pseudogene TRBV3-2) and TRBJ2-7, with 11 positions matching TRBD1. This CDR3 contains 18 residues. The V gene's germline CDR1 is LGHDT and CDR2 YNNKEL (reference sequence). The V gene end was trimmed by 0 bases and the J gene end by 3 bases; junction bases not matched to a gene: 10. The CDR3 sequence is CASSQDRRDRGVHYEQYF. Here the CDR3 DNA reads TGTGCCAGCAGCCAAGACCGCCGGGACAGGGGGGTTCACTACGAGCAGTACTTC.

V is TRBV2 and J is TRBJ1-6; D is uncertain. Germline V CDR1 and CDR2: SNHLY, FYNNEI. V was pared by 3 bases and J by 7 bases, with 10 bases between. The CDR3 totals 14 residues. The CDR3 region has the DNA TGTGCCAGCAGTGATCAACAGCCAAATTCACCCCTCCACTTT. It yields the protein CASSDQQPNSPLHF. The complete variable domain, with remaining parts taken from reference TRBV2 and TRBJ1-6, reads EPEVTQTPSHQVTQMGQEVILRCVPISNHLYFYWYRQILGQKVEFLVSFYNNEISEKSEIFDDQFSVERPDGSNFTLKIRSTKLEDSAMYFCASSDQQPNSPLHFGNGTRLTVT.

The V and J genes are TRBV19 and TRBJ1-2; D not resolved. The CDR3 extends over 15 amino acids. Per germline, CDR1 LNHDA and CDR2 SQIVND (reference sequence). V dropped 3 bases and J dropped 1 base, with 12 bases sitting between them. DNA of the CDR3: TGTGCCAGTAGTATCCCCACGGTCGGTAACTATGGCTACACCTTC. Residues: CASSIPTVGNYGYTF. The whole variable domain, filled in from reference TRBV19 and TRBJ1-2, reads DGGITQSPKYLFRKEGQNVTLSCEQNLNHDAMYWYRQDPGQGLRLIYYSQIVNDFQKGDIAEGYSVSREKKESFPLTVTSAQKNPTAFYLCASSIPTVGNYGYTFGSGTRLTVV.

The chain uses TRBV5-1 and TRBJ2-7; D gene uncertain. Trimming pared 3 bases from V and 4 bases from J, leaving 8 bases between. In germline, CDR1 is SGHRS, CDR2 YFSETQ. This CDR3 region has 12 residues. CDR3 in amino acids: CASSYPLYEQYF. In DNA, the CDR3 is TGCGCCAGCAGCTACCCTCTTTACGAGCAGTACTTC.

The V and J genes are TRBV7-3 and TRBJ2-3; 7 nucleotides agree with TRBD1. The CDR3 sequence is 14 residues long. CDR1 is SGHTA and CDR2 is FQGTGA in the germline V gene. J gave up 7 bases and V 5 bases, and 9 bases lay outside the gene matches. CDR3 sequence reads: CASSPQGTGNTQYF. The CDR3 nucleotides read TGTGCCAGCAGCCCACAGGGGACCGGCAATACGCAGTATTTT.

The V gene is TRBV24-1, the J gene TRBJ1-5; TRBD1 aligns across 8 bases. Looked up from germline, CDR1 is KGHDR and CDR2 is SFDVKD. The CDR3 is made up of 15 amino acids. The trim removed 0 bases at V and 11 bases at J, leaving 8 bases unmatched. CDR3 sequence (DNA): TGTGCCACCAGTGATTTGGCAGGGGGCAAGTGGGCCCAGCATTTT. It translates to CATSDLAGGKWAQHF.

The chain joins TRBV27 to TRBJ2-4; 9 bases are shared with TRBD1. Germline assignment: CDR1 MNHEY and CDR2 SMNVEV (reference sequence). The CDR3 covers 18 residues. Trimming removed 4 bases from V and 4 bases from J; junction bases left unmatched: 14. As DNA, the CDR3 is TGTGCCAGCAGTTCTCCGGGACAGGGTAGAGGGACGAAAAACATTCAGTACTTC. This codes for CASSSPGQGRGTKNIQYF.